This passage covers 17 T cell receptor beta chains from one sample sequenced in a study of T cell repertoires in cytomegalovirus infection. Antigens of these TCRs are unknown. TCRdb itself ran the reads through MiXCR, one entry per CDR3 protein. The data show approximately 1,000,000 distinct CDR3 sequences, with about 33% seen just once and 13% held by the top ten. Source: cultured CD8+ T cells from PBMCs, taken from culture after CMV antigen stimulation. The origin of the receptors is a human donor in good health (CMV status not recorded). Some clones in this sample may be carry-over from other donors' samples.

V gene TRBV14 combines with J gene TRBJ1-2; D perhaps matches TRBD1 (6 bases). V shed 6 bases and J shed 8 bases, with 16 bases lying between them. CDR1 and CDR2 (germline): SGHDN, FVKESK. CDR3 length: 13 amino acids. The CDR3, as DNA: TGTGCCAGCAGAGCGGACAGAAGGGACGGCTACACCTTC. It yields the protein CASRADRRDGYTF.

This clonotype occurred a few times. The CDR3 DNA reads TGTGCCAGCAGTTCCCCCGAAGGGGCCGAGACCCAGTACTTC. Its translation is CASSSPEGAETQYF. The gene calls are TRBV28 and TRBJ2-5; perhaps TRBD1 as D (5 bases). V shed 4 bases and J shed 5 bases, with 14 bases lying between them. CDR3 size: 14 residues. The germline gives CDR1 MDHEN, CDR2 SYDVKM.

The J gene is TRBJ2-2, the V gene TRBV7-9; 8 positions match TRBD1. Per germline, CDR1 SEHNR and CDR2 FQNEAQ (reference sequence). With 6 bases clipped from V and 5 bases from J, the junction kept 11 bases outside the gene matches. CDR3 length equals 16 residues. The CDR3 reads CASRPSQGARTGELFF. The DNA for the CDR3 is TGTGCCAGCAGACCCTCTCAGGGGGCGAGAACCGGGGAGCTGTTTTTT.

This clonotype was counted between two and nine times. The CDR3 region has the DNA TGTGCCAGCAGTTACTCGGGGGAATCGAACACCGGGGAGCTGTTTTTT. This gives the protein CASSYSGESNTGELFF. The genes are TRBV6-5 and TRBJ2-2; D is tentatively TRBD1 or TRBD2 (5 bases each). CDR3 length: 16 amino acids. Looked up from germline, CDR1 is MNHEY and CDR2 is SVGAGI. Trimming took off 0 bases at V and 0 bases at J, with 8 bases between the two ends.

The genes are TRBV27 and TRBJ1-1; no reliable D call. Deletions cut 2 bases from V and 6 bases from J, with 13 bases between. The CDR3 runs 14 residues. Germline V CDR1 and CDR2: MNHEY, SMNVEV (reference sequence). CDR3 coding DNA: TGTGCCAGCAGTTTAGCGGCAGGTGGGGCTGAAGCTTTCTTT. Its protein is CASSLAAGGAEAFF.

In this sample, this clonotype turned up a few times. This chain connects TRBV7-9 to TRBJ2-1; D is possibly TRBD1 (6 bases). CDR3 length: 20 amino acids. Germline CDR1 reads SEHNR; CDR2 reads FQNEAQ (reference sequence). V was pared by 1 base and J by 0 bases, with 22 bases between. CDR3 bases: TGTGCCAGCAGCTTAGTGTCACGGCACCAGGGGCCTAGCTCCTACAATGAGCAGTTCTTC. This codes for CASSLVSRHQGPSSYNEQFF.

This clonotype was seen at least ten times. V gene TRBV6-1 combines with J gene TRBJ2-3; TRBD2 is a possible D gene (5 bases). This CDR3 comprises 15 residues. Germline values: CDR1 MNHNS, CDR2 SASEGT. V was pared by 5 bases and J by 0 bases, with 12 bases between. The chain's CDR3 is CASSSLGVSTDTQYF. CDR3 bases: TGTGCCAGCAGTTCCCTCGGGGTTAGCACAGATACGCAGTATTTT.

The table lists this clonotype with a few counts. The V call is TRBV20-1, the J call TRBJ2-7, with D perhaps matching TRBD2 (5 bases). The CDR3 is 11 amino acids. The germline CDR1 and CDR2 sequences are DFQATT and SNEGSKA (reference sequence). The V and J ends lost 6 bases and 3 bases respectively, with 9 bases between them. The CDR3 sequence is CSATEGYEQYV. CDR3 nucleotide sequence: TGCAGTGCAACTGAGGGCTACGAGCAGTACGTC.

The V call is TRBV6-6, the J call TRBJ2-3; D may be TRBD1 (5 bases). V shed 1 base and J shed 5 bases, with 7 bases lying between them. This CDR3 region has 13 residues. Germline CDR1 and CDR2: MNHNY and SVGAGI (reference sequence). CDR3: CASSYFQGDTQYF. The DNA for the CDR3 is TGTGCCAGCAGTTACTTCCAGGGAGATACGCAGTATTTT.

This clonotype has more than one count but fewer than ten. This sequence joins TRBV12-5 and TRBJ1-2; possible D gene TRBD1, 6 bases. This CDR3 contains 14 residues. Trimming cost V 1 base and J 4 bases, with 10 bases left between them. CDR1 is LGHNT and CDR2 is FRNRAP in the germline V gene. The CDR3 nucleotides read TGTGCTAGTGGTTTGGAAGGACAGTTCTATGGCTACACCTTC. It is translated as CASGLEGQFYGYTF.

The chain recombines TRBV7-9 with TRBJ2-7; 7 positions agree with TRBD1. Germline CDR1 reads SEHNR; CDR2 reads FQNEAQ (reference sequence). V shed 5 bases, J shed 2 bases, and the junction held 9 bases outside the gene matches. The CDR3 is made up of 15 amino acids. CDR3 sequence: CASSPNRGRPYEQYF. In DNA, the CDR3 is TGTGCCAGCAGCCCTAACAGGGGACGCCCCTACGAGCAGTACTTC.

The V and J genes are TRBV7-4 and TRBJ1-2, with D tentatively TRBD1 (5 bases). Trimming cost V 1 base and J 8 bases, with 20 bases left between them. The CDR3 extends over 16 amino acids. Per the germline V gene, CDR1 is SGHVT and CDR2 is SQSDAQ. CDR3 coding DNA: TGTGCCAGCAGCTTAGATCCGCGGGGGGATAGCGCGGGCTACACCTTC. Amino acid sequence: CASSLDPRGDSAGYTF.

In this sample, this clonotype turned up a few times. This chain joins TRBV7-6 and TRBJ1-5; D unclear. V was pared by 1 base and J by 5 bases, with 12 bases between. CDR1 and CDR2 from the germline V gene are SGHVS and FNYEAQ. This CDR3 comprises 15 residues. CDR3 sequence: CASSLESGLDQPQHF. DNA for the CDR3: TGTGCCAGCAGCTTAGAATCGGGATTGGATCAGCCCCAGCATTTT.

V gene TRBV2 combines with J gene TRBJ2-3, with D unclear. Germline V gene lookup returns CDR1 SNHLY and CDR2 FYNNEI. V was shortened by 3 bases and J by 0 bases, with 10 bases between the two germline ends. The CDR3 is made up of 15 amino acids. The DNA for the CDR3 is TGTGCCAGCAGTGAGCCGGGTACTAGCACAGATACGCAGTATTTT. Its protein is CASSEPGTSTDTQYF. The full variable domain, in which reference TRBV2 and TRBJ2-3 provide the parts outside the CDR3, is EPEVTQTPSHQVTQMGQEVILRCVPISNHLYFYWYRQILGQKVEFLVSFYNNEISEKSEIFDDQFSVERPDGSNFTLKIRSTKLEDSAMYFCASSEPGTSTDTQYFGPGTRLTVL.

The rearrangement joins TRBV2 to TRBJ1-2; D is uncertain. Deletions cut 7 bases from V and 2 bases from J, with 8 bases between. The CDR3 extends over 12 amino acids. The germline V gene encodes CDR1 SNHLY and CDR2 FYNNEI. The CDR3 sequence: CASTGQNYGYTF. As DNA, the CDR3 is TGTGCCAGCACCGGTCAGAACTATGGCTACACCTTC.

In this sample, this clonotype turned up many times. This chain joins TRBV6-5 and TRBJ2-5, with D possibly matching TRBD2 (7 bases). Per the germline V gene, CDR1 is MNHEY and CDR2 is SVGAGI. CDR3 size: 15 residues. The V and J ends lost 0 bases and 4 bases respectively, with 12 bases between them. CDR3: CASSYSGLGGETQYF. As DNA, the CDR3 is TGTGCCAGCAGTTACTCAGGACTAGGGGGAGAGACCCAGTACTTC.

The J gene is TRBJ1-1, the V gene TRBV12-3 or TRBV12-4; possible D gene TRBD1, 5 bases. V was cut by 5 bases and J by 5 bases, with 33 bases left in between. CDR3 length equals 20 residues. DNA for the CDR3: TGTGCCAGCAGTCCAAAGCACAGGAATTCAAGATACAACTATGGTACTGAAGCTTTCTTT. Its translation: CASSPKHRNSRYNYGTEAFF.